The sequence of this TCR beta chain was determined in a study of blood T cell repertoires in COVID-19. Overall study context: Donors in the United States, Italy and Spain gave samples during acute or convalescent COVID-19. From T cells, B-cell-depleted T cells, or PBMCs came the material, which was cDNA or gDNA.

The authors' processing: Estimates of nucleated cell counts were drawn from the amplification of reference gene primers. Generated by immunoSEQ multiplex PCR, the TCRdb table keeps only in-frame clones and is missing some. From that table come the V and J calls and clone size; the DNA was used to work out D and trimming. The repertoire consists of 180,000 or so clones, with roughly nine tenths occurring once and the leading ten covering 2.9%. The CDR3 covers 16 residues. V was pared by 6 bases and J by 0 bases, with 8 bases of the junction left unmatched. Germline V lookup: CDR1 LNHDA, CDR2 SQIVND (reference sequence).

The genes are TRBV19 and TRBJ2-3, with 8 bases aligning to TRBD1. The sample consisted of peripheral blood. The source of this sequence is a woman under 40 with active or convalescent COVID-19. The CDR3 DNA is TGTGCCAGTAGCGATCCGGGACAGGCTAGCACAGATACGCAGTATTTT. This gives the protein CASSDPGQASTDTQYF.